These T cell receptor beta chains were read from a single sample in a study of cytomegalovirus exposure and HLA in healthy donors. Only in-frame clones appear in the TCRdb table, and some are missing; sequencing was by immunoSEQ multiplex PCR. The sample holds 110,000 to 150,000 clones, roughly 80% seen once. The sequencing sample was made of PBMCs. The source of these receptors is a man aged 40-49 years in good health and CMV-seronegative. Each CDR3 is given with its conserved first and last residue. D genes are given only for firm matches. Clone sizes are given selectively: once, few, many, or a class where the clone is expanded.

V,J,D,size,DNA,CDR3
TRBV6-1,TRBJ2-3,NA,few,TGTGCCAGCAGTGGGGGGCTGCGGACAGATACGCAGTATTTT,CASSGGLRTDTQYF
TRBV6-1,TRBJ1-3,TRBD1,NA,TGTGCCAGCAGCGGGACAGGGTTGGACACCATATATTTT,CASSGTGLDTIYF
TRBV23-1,TRBJ2-3,NA,NA,TGCGCCAGCAGTCAATTCTTGCACCGGGGGGCCCCGCAGTATTTT,CASSQFLHRGAPQYF
TRBV5-1,TRBJ2-3,TRBD1,once,TGCGCCAGCAGCTCCGTAGGGACAGTGGCAGATACGCAGTATTTT,CASSSVGTVADTQYF
TRBV11-3,TRBJ1-5,TRBD1,NA,TGTGCCAGCACCATTTGGGGACAGGCTCATAGCAATCAGCCCCAGCATTTT,CASTIWGQAHSNQPQHF
TRBV28,TRBJ2-7,NA,NA,TGTGCCAGCAGTTGGGGGGGCATCTACGAGCAGTACTTC,CASSWGGIYEQYF
TRBV29-1,TRBJ1-4,TRBD1,NA,TGCAGCGTGGATACCGGGACAGGGCATGAAAAACTGTTTTTT,CSVDTGTGHEKLFF
TRBV6-1,TRBJ1-3,NA,NA,TGTGCCAGCAGTTCAGGACACCTCTCTGGAAACACCATATATTTT,CASSSGHLSGNTIYF
TRBV29-1,TRBJ1-1,TRBD1,NA,TGCAGCGACCGTCAGGGGGACACTGAAGCTTTCTTT,CSDRQGDTEAFF
TRBV5-4,TRBJ2-7,NA,once,TGTGCCAGCAGCTTGGTACTAGCCACATTCAGCGAGCAGTACTTC,CASSLVLATFSEQYF